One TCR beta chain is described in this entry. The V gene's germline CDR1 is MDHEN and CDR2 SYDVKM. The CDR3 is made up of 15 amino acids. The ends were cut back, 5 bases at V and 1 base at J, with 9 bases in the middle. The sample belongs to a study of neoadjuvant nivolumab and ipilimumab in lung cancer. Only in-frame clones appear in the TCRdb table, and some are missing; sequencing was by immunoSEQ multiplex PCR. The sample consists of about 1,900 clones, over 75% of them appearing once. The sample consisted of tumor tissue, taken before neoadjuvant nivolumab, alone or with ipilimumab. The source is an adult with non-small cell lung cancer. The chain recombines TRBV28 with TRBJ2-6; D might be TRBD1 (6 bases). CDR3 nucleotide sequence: TGTGCCAGCAGTAACACAGGGTCTGGGGCCAACGTCCTGACTTTC. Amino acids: CASSNTGSGANVLTF.